This TCR beta chain stems from a study of beta chain features in type 1 diabetes. Overall study context: The examined sorted cells totaled 107,917,701 across samples. Study results and caveats: Type 1 diabetes patients had moderately but significantly shorter TCRB CDR3s in all four CD4+ subsets.

The investigators reverse transcribed all of the isolated RNA, so they sequenced expressed TCRB transcripts. Using immunoSEQ multiplex PCR, the repertoire was profiled, and TCRdb retains in-frame clones only, with some absent. Of 150,000 to 200,000 clones listed, roughly 59% are singletons. The sample holds one count of this clone. Its target is not known. The CDR3 loop spans 15 amino acids. The germline V gene encodes CDR1 MDHEN and CDR2 SYDVKM. Trimming removed 5 bases from V and 5 bases from J; junction bases left unmatched: 8. What was sequenced was naive CD4+ T cells from blood. V and J are TRBV28 and TRBJ2-3; TRBD2 aligns across 9 bases. This clonotype originated in a man aged 25-40 years with type 1 diabetes. The CDR3 sequence: CASSRGGGGGDTQYF. The CDR3 DNA is TGTGCCAGCAGTCGCGGCGGGGGGGGAGGAGATACGCAGTATTTT.